This TCR beta chain was profiled in a study of T-cell reconstitution after alpha-beta-depleted transplantation in children. Overall study findings and caveats: Several hundred rapidly expanded clones from non-depleted graft cells reportedly supplied alpha-beta T cells about two months post-transplant.

This clonotype was counted between two and nine times. The target antigen is unknown. CDR3 length equals 14 residues. CDR1 is SGHTA, CDR2 FQGNSA, per germline. Trimming left V 3 bases short and J 2 bases short, with 11 bases between. The TCRbeta library incorporated unique molecular identifiers. MiXCR, applied by TCRdb to the PCR reads, yields one record per CDR3 protein. This sample has around 420,000 distinct CDR3 sequences, with around 15% found just once. V gene TRBV7-2 combines with J gene TRBJ2-7, with D unresolved. The material sequenced was PBMCs, mostly from graft donor cells, taken 360 days after TCRalphabeta/CD19-depleted stem cell transplant. The receptor's source is a boy under two years old who had a stem cell transplant for Wiskott-Aldrich syndrome, so the T cells may come from the graft donor. DNA of the CDR3: TGTGCCAGCAGCTTTAAGCCGAGAGCCTACGAGCAGTACTTC. Encoded protein: CASSFKPRAYEQYF.